This is a list of T cell receptor beta chains from one sample in a study of CD8+CD57+ T cells in acquired aplastic anemia. TCRdb processed the reads anew with MiXCR; each CDR3 protein has one entry. The sample has some 180,000 distinct CDR3 sequences, more than 60% seen once. The sequenced sample consisted of sorted CD4+, CD8+, or CD8+CD57+ T cells (not recorded which) from PBMCs. The receptors here all came from a human donor with aplastic anemia. Each CDR3 is given with its conserved first and last residue. The order of the fields is clone size, V gene, CDR3 protein. Size is stated for part of the rows, as once, few or many counts, or as a class when the clone is expanded.

few | TRBV10-1 | CAASGLAGVTVTDTQYF
NA | TRBV19 | CASSIGKTNEKLFF
few | TRBV20-1 | CSALRLAGARETQYF
few | TRBV20-1 | CSASYRDRGQETQYF
medium-sized | TRBV7-8 | CASSKGDITGGYGYTF
NA | TRBV7-8 | CASSPTGTTSDTQYF
NA | TRBV9 | CASSEGRTSNPYEQYF
few | TRBV4-1 | CASSQEPPGLRLTDTQYF
NA | TRBV6-1 | CASSEDRGDGNTQYF
NA | TRBV9 | CASSLEGSMNTEAFF
NA | TRBV15 | CATSSRQASYEQYF
NA | TRBV7-8 | CASSLAGRNSEFF
NA | TRBV24-1 | CATSDWTGGNTEAFF
NA | TRBV29-1 | CSVTPQGGTRNYGYTF
NA | TRBV13 | CASSLGRGGPDTQYF
many | TRBV12-3/TRBV12-4 | CASSLDGAGVDF
NA | TRBV12-3/TRBV12-4 | CASSLTSGEQETQYF
many | TRBV10-2 | CASSEIMEGGGNQPQHF
many | TRBV5-5 | CASRSNKEGGGRGQPQHF
NA | TRBV2 | CASSDPQGPNYEQYF
NA | TRBV15 | CATSGGDRGMTDTQYF
NA | TRBV29-1 | CSVETPGEITEAFF
many | TRBV2 | CASEGGVYGYTF
NA | TRBV10-3 | CALQTGADTIYF
NA | TRBV10-3 | CATTGGGGEKLFF
NA | TRBV19 | CASKGDTGGLGRYGYTF
NA | TRBV7-8 | CASSLAGPTNEKLFF
NA | TRBV7-9 | CASSSDRVSAGNTIDF
many | TRBV2 | CASSEGQGYNQPQHF